Here is one TCR beta chain with its context. This specimen comes from a study of T cell changes during pregnancy in multiple sclerosis. Here immunoSEQ multiplex PCR was the method, and the copy in TCRdb shows in-frame clones only, minus some. The sample has tens of thousands of clones, about nine tenths seen once. Trimming took 2 bases from V and 4 from J, leaving 16 bases between them. CDR1 and CDR2 from the germline V gene are MNHEY and SMNVEV (reference sequence). This CDR3 is built from 16 residues. The receptor was derived from a female donor with multiple sclerosis, enrolled in a pregnancy study. Material: CD4+ T cells from peripheral blood mononuclear cells, obtained in the second trimester of pregnancy. V gene TRBV27 combines with J gene TRBJ2-3, with D possibly matching TRBD1 (5 bases). CDR3 region: CASSLRMTVRADTQYF. CDR3 bases: TGTGCCAGCAGTTTACGTATGACAGTCAGGGCAGATACGCAGTATTTT.